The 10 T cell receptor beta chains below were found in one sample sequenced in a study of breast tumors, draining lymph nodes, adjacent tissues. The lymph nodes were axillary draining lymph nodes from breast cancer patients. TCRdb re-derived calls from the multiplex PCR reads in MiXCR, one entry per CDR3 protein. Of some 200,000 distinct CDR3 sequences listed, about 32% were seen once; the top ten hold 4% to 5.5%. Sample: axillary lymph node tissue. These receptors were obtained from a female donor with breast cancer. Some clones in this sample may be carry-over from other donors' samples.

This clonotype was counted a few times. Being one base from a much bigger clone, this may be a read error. CDR3 nucleotides: TGTGCCAGCAGCTTAGAGGCAGGGAGAGGTCGGCCCCAGCATTTT. Protein: CASSLEAGRGRPQHF. The rearrangement links TRBV7-2 to TRBJ1-5; D may be TRBD1 (5 bases). Germline-derived CDR1 and CDR2 are SGHTA and FQGNSA. The CDR3 extends over 15 amino acids. Trimming left V 1 base short and J 9 bases short, with 16 bases between.

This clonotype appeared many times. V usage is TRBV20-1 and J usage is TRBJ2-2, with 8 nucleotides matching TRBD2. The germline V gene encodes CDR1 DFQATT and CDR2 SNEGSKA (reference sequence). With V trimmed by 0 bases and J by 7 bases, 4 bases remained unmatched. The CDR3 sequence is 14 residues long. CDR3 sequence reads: CSARDPRGGGELFF. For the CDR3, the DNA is TGCAGTGCTAGAGACCCCCGGGGGGGCGGGGAGCTGTTTTTT.

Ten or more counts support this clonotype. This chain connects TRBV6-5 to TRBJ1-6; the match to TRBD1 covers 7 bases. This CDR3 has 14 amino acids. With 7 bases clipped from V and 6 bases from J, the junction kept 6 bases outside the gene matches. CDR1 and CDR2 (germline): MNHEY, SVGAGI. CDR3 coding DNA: TGTGCCAGCACCTACGGGACAGCTAATTCACCCCTCCACTTT. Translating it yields CASTYGTANSPLHF.

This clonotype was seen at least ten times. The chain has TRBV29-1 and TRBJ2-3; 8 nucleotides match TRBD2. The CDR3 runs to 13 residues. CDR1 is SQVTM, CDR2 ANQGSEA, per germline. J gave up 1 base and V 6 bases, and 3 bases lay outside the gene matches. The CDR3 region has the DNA TGCAGCGTGGGAGCGGGAGGCACAGATACGCAGTATTTT. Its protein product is CSVGAGGTDTQYF.

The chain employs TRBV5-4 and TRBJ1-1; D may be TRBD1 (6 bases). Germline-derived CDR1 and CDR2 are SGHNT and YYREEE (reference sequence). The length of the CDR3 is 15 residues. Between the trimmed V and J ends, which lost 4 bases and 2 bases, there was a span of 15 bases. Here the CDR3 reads CASSRITGTNTEAFF. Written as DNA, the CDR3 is TGTGCCAGCAGCCGGATAACAGGGACTAACACTGAAGCTTTCTTT. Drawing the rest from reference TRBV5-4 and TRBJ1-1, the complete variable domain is ETGVTQSPTHLIKTRGQQVTLRCSSQSGHNTVSWYQQALGQGPQFIFQYYREEENGRGNFPPRFSGLQFPNYSSELNVNALELDDSALYLCASSRITGTNTEAFFGQGTRLTVV.

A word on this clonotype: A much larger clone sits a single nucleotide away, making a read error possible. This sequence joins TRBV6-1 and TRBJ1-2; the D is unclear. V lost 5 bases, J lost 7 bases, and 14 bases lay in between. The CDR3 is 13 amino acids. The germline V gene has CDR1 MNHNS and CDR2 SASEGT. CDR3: CASSQTGRSGYTF. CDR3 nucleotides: TGTGCCAGCAGTCAAACGGGGAGGTCTGGCTACACCTTC.

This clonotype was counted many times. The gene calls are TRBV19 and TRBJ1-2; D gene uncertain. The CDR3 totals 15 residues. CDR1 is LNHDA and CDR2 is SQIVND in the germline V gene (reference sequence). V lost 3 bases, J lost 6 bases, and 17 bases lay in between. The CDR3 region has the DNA TGTGCCAGTAGTATCCGGACTCGCCCCGGGGATGGCTACACCTTC. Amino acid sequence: CASSIRTRPGDGYTF.

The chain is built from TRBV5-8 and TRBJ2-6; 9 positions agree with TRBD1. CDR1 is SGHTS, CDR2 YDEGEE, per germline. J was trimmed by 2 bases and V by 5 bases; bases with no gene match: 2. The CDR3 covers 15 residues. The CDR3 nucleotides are TGTGCCAGCAGACAGGGGGCCCCTGGGGCCAACGTCCTGACTTTC. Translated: CASRQGAPGANVLTF. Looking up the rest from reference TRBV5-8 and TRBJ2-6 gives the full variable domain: EAGVTQSPTHLIKTRGQQATLRCSPISGHTSVYWYQQALGLGLQFLLWYDEGEERNRGNFPPRFSGRQFPNYSSELNVNALELEDSALYLCASRQGAPGANVLTFGAGSRLTVL.

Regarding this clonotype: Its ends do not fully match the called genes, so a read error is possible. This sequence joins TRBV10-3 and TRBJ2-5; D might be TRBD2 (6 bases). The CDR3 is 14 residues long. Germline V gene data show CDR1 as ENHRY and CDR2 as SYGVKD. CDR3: CAISESGSGEAQDF. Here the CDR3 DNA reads TGTGCCATCAGTGAGTCCGGGTCGGGGGAAGCCCAGGACTTC.

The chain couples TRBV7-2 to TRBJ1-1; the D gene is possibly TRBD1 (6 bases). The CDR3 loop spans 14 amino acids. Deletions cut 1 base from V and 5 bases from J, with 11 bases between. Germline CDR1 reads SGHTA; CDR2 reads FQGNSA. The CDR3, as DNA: TGTGCCAGCAGCTTAGGGGGGCGTTTGACTGAAGCTTTCTTT. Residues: CASSLGGRLTEAFF.